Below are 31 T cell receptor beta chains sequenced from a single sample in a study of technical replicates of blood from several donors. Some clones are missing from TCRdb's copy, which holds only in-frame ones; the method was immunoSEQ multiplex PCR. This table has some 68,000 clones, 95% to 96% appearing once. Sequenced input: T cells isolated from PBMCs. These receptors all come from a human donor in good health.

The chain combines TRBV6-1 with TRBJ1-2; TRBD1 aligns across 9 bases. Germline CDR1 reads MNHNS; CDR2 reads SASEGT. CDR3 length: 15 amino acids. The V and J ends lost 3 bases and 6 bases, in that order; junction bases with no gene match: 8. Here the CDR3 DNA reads TGTGCCAGCAGTGACCCGGGACAGGGATGGGATGGCTACACCTTC. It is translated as CASSDPGQGWDGYTF.

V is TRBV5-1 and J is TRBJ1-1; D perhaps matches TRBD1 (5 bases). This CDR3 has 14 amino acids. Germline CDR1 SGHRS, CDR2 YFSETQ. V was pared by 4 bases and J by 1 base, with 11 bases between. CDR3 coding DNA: TGCGCCAGCAGCCCCATCGGGGGGAACACTGAAGCTTTCTTT. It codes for CASSPIGGNTEAFF.

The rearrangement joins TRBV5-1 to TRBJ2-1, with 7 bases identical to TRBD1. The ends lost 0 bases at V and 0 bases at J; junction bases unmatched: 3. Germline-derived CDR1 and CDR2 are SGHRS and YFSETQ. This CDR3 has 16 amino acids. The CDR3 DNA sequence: TGCGCCAGCAGCTTGGAAGGGGACAGCTCCTACAATGAGCAGTTCTTC. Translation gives CASSLEGDSSYNEQFF.

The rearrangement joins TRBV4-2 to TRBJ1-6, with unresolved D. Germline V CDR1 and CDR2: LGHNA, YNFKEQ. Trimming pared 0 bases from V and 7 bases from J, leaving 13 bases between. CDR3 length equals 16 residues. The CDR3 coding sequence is TGTGCCAGCAGCCAAGATTACGGCCTAGAAAATTCACCCCTCCACTTT. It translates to CASSQDYGLENSPLHF.

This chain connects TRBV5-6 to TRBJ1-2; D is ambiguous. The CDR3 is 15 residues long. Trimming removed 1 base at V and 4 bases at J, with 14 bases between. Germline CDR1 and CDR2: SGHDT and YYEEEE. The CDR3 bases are TGTGCCAGCAGCTTGAGACTTGCCAGATTCTATGGCTACACCTTC. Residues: CASSLRLARFYGYTF. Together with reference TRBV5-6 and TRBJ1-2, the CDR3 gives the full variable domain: DAGVTQSPTHLIKTRGQQVTLRCSPKSGHDTVSWYQQALGQGPQFIFQYYEEEERQRGNFPDRFSGHQFPNYSSELNVNALLLGDSALYLCASSLRLARFYGYTFGSGTRLTVV.

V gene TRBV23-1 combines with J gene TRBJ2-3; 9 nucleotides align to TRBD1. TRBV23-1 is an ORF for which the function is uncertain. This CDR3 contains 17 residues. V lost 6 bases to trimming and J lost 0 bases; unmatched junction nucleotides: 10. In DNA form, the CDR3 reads TGCGCCAGCAGGGGAACAGGGGGCGTCCCTAGCACAGATACGCAGTATTTT. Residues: CASRGTGGVPSTDTQYF.

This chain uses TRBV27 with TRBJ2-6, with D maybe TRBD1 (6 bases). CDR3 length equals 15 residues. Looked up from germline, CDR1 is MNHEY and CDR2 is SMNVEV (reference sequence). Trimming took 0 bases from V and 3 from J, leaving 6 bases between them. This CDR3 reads CASSLSRGGANVLTF. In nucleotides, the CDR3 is TGTGCCAGCAGTTTATCCAGGGGTGGGGCCAACGTCCTGACTTTC.

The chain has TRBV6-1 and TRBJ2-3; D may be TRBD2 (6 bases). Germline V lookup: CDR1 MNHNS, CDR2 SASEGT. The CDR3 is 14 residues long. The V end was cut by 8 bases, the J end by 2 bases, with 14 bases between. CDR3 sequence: CASLMSGVTDTQYF. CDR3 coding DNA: TGTGCCAGCCTCATGTCGGGAGTCACAGATACGCAGTATTTT.

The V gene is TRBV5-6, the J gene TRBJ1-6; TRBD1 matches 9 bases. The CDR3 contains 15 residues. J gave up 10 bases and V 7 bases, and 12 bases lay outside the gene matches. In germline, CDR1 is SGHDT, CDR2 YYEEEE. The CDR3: CASHEIRDRVSPLHF. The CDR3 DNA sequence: TGTGCCAGCCATGAGATCCGGGACAGGGTCTCACCCCTCCACTTT.

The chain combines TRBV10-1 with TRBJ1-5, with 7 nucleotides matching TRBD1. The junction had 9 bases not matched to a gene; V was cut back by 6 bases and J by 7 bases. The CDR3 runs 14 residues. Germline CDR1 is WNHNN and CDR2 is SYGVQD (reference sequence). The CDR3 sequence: CASSEDRYKQPQHF. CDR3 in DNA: TGCGCCAGCAGCGAGGACAGGTACAAACAGCCCCAGCATTTT.

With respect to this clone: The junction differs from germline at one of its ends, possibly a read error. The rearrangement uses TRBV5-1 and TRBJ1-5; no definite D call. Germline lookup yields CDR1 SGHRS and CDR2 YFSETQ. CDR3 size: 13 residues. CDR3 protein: CASRLGSGQPQHF. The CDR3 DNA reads TGCGCCAGCAGATTGGGTTCGGGGCAGCCCCAGCATTTT. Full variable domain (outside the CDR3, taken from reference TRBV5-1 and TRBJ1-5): KAGVTQTPRYLIKTRGQQVTLSCSPISGHRSVSWYQQTPGQGLQFLFEYFSETQRNKGNFPGRFSGRQFSNSRSEMNVSTLELGDSALYLCASRLGSGQPQHFGDGTRLSIL.

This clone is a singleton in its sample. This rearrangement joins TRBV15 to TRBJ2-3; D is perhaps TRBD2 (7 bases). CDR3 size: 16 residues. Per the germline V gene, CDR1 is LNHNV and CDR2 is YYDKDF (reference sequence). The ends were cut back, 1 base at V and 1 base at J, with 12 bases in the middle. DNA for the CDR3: TGTGCCACCAGCAGAGGCATAGGGGGGGGCACAGATACGCAGTATTTT. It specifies CATSRGIGGGTDTQYF.

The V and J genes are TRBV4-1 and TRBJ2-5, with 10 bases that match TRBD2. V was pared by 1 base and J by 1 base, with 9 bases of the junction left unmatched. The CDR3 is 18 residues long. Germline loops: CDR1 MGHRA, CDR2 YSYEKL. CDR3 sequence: CASSQGKGLAGVQETQYF. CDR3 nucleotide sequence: TGCGCCAGCAGCCAAGGAAAGGGGCTAGCGGGGGTCCAAGAGACCCAGTACTTC.

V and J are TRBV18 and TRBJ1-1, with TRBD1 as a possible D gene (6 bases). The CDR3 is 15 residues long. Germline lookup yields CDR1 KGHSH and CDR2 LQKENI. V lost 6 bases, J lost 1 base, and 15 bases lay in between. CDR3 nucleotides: TGTGCCAGCTCCCTAGAGGGGGTAGGGAACACTGAAGCTTTCTTT. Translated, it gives CASSLEGVGNTEAFF.

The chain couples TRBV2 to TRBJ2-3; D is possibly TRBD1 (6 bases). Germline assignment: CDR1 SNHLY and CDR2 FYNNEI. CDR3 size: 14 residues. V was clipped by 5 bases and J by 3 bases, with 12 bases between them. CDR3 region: CASSLAGVTDTQYF. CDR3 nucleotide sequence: TGTGCCAGCAGTCTGGCAGGGGTGACAGATACGCAGTATTTT.

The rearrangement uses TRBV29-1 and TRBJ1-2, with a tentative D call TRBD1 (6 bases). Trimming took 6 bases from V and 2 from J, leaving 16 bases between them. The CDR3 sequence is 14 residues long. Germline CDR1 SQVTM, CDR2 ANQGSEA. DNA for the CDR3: TGCAGCGTCGACTGGACAGCCCGCAACTATGGCTACACCTTC. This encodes CSVDWTARNYGYTF.

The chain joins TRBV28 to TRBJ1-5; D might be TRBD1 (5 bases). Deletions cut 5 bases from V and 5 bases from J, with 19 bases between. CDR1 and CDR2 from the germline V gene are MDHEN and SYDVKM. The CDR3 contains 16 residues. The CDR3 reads CASSPLGQGGDQPQHF. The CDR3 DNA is TGTGCCAGCAGTCCGTTAGGGCAGGGAGGGGATCAGCCCCAGCATTTT.

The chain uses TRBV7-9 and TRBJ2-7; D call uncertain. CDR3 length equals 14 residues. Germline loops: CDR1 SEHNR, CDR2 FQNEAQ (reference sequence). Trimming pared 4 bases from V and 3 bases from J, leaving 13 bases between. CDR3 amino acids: CASSSRVSYYEQYF. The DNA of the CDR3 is TGTGCCAGCAGCTCCCGAGTATCTTACTACGAGCAGTACTTC.

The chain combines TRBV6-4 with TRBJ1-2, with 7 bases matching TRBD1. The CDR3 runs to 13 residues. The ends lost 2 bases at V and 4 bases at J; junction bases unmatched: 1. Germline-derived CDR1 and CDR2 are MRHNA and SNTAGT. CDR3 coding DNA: TGTGCCAGCAGTGACCGGGACAGCTATGGCTACACCTTC. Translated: CASSDRDSYGYTF.

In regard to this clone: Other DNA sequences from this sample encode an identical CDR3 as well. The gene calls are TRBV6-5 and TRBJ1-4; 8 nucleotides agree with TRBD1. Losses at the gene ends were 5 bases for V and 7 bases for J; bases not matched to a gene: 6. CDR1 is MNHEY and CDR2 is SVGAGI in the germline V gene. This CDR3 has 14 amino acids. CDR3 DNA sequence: TGTGCCAGCAGTACTCAGGGGGCGGGTGAAAAACTGTTTTTT. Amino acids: CASSTQGAGEKLFF.

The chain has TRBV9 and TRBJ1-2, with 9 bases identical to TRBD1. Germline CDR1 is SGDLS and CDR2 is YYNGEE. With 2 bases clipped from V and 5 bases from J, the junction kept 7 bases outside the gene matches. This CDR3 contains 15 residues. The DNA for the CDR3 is TGTGCCAGCAGCGTTGGGAGGGACAGGGATTATGGCTACACCTTC. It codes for CASSVGRDRDYGYTF.

The CDR3 nucleotides are TGTGCCAGCCGCGACAGGGCCCTGATTTACGAGCAGTACTTC. This encodes CASRDRALIYEQYF. The genes are TRBV2 and TRBJ2-7; 7 bases are a match to TRBD1. Losses at the gene ends were 8 bases for V and 4 bases for J; bases not matched to a gene: 11. Per the germline V gene, CDR1 is SNHLY and CDR2 is FYNNEI. The CDR3 runs 14 residues.

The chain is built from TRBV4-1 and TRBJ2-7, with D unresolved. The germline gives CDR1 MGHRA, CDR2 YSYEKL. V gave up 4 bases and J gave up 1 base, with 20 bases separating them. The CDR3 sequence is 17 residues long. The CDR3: CASSRPLRGGSSYEQYF. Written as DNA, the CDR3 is TGCGCCAGCAGCCGCCCGCTCCGAGGCGGATCATCCTACGAGCAGTACTTC.

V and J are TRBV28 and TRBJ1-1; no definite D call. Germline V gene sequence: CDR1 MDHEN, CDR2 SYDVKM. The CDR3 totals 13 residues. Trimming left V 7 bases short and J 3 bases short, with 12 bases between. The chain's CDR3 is CASTRRVDTEAFF. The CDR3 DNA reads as TGTGCCAGCACCCGACGGGTGGACACTGAAGCTTTCTTT.

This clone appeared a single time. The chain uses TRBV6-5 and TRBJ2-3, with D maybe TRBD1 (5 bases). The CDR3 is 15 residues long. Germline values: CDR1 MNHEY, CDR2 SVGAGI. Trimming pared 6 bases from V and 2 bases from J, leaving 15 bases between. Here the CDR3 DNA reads TGTGCCAGCAGGCCACCACAGGACCTCACAGATACGCAGTATTTT. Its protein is CASRPPQDLTDTQYF.

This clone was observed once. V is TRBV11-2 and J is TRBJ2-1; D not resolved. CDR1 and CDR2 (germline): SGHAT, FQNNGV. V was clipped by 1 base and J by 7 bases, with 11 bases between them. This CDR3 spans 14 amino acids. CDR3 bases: TGTGCCAGCAGCTTAGTGGCCGTCCTGAATGAGCAGTTCTTC. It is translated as CASSLVAVLNEQFF. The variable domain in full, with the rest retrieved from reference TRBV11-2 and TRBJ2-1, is EAGVAQSPRYKIIEKRQSVAFWCNPISGHATLYWYQQILGQGPKLLIQFQNNGVVDDSQLPKDRFSAERLKGVDSTLKIQPAKLEDSAVYLCASSLVAVLNEQFFGPGTRLTVL.

CDR3: CASSQAGVYGEKLFF. CDR3 nucleotides: TGTGCCAGCAGCCAAGCCGGGGTTTACGGGGAAAAACTGTTTTTT. The rearrangement uses TRBV4-2 and TRBJ1-4; D call uncertain. CDR3 length: 15 amino acids. Germline CDR1 LGHNA, CDR2 YNFKEQ. Trimming removed 1 base at V and 8 bases at J, with 14 bases between.

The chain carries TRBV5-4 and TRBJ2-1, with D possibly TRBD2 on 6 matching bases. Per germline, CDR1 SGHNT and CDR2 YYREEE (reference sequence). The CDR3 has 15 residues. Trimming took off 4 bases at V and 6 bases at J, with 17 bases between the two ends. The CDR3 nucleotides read TGTGCCAGCAGCATTTCCGGGACTCTCTCCAATGAGCAGTTCTTC. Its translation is CASSISGTLSNEQFF.

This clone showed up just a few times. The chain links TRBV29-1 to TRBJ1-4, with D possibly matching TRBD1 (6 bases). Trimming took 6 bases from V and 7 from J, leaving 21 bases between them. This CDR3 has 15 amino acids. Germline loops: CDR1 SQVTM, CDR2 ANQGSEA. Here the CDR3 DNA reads TGCAGCGTGCGCTTGACTGGGGGCTTTGGTGAAAAACTGTTTTTT. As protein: CSVRLTGGFGEKLFF.

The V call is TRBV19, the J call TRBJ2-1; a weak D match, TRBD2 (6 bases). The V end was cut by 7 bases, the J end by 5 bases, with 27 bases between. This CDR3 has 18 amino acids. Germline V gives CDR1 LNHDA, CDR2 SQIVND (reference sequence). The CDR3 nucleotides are TGTGCCAGTAAAAGTATAGACAGTGGGAGGTCCATGCACAATGAGCAGTTCTTC. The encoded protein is CASKSIDSGRSMHNEQFF.

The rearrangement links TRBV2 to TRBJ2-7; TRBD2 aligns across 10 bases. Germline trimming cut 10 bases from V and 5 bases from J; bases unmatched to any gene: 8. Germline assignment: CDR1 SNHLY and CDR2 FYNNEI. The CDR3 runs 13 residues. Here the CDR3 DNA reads TGTGCCACTCTAGCGGGAGAGATCGACGAGCAGTACTTC. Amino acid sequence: CATLAGEIDEQYF.